This T cell receptor (beta chain) was recorded in a study of shared clonotypes between healthy human individuals. The V segment lost 5 bases and the J segment 7 bases; nucleotides outside the gene matches: 11. Germline V gene sequence: CDR1 MDHEN, CDR2 SYDVKM. The CDR3 runs to 14 residues. Cells designated naive CD8 were CD45RO-negative and were positively selected for CCR7, with terminally differentiated effector memory CD45RA+ cells excluded. The method was immunoSEQ multiplex PCR; TCRdb's version includes in-frame clones alone and lacks a portion of them. The sample holds about 610,000 clones, roughly 96% seen once.

V is TRBV28 and J is TRBJ2-7; 7 bases fit TRBD1. This sequence originates from a woman younger than 45 in good health. Specimen: naive CD8+ T cells sorted from blood. In DNA, the CDR3 is TGTGCCAGCAGTCGGATACAGGGGTGGAATGAGCAGTACTTC. It translates to CASSRIQGWNEQYF. The entire variable domain, with the rest obtained from reference TRBV28 and TRBJ2-7, is as follows: DVKVTQSSRYLVKRTGEKVFLECVQDMDHENMFWYRQDPGLGLRLIYFSYDVKMKEKGDIPEGYSVSREKKERFSLILESASTNQTSMYLCASSRIQGWNEQYFGPGTRLTVT.